This T cell receptor (beta chain) was captured in a study of human T cells and chemical hapten exposure (dated by TCRdb to about 2021). Study-level background: For sensitization, 2% DPC in acetone was applied to a 2 cm by 2 cm area of upper inner arm skin. The study tracked peripheral blood TCR repertoire changes in vivo during primary and secondary sensitization to the hapten diphenylcyclopropenone (DPC) in alopecia patients. The libraries were sequenced as a pool, and the TCR yield per sample differed mostly because of small variations in library volumes within the pool. Throughout the approximately 25-week study period, patients were also given weekly therapeutic DPC doses on the scalp. Patient blood was sampled pre-sensitization (week 0) and at 2, 6 and about 24 weeks after DPC sensitization. Blood for TCR sequencing was provided by twenty-nine alopecia patients at one to four time points (pre-sensitization, 2, 6 and 24 weeks). The mostly female patient cohort included alopecia areata with under or over 50% scalp involvement, alopecia totalis and alopecia universalis. Patch testing was performed on the upper back with Finn chambers containing 0.01% DPC, and the patch tests were scored after 6 days according to International Contact Dermatitis Research Group standards.

Libraries were prepared through RACE. The reads were generated on a NextSeq 500. Library preparation attached unique molecular identifiers to individual cDNA molecules for quantitative, reproducible TCR counting. Both TCR alpha and TCR beta chains were sequenced from each blood RNA sample. The original methods were these. Samples had a median of roughly 100,000 TCRs, with a range from roughly 23,224 to 700,000. V, J and CDR3 annotation of the TCR reads was carried out using the Decombinator software suite. For the PS versus PT1 abundance plots, all samples were subsampled to the same number of TCRs (28,000). TCRs were defined as expanded if absent before sensitization and observed at least eight times at the 2-week time point. TCRdb handled the public reads itself, with Q25 trimming in fastp and clone calling in MiXCR, and kept productive beta chains. All rows with the same CDR3 protein become a single entry with the most common DNA and genes. The V and J calls shown here were made by TCRdb, not taken from the authors' results. In all, the sample holds 300,000 to 350,000 distinct CDR3 sequences, and 6% to 8.5% of those were seen once. About 8% of the sample belongs to the ten largest clones.

At the junction V is shortened by 2 bases and J by 5 bases, with 14 bases in between. CDR3 length: 15 amino acids, cysteine to phenylalanine. The only DNA kept is the CDR3, 45 bases in frame from the first base. CDR1 and CDR2 are drawn from the germline V gene: SGHRS, YFSETQ. Details on this clonotype: Its antigen is still unknown. No base qualities exist here, and no much larger clone lies one base off it.

The time point label here, explained by the study, means: patch test 1, 2 weeks after DPC sensitization. Sample treatment or condition, as interpreted from the label and publication: therapeutic diphenylcyclopropenone sensitization with weekly scalp DPC. At every patch-test visit, the blood draw took place before the patch test was put on. Patients were eligible if aged 18 to 70, diagnosed with alopecia and judged suitable for DPC therapy, and pregnant patients were excluded. Total RNA was extracted from unfractionated whole blood collected in Tempus Blood RNA tubes. Overall study results and their limits: Patch test score was positively correlated with the number of PT1 expanded TCRs, with significance at thresholds 8, 16 and 32 but not at 4. The number of TCRs above 1 in 1000 frequency did not change with DPC sensitization; there was no evidence of global repertoire structure alterations. After repeated subsampling, the strength of the expansion versus patch-test correlation and the threshold at which it became significant changed. All patients had alopecia, a presumed autoimmune disease, so their immune response might differ from that of healthy individuals. Compared with pre-sensitization or healthy control sets, expanded TCRs formed significantly more large CDR3 similarity clusters, which is consistent with antigen-driven responses.

The origin of this receptor is a woman between 18 and 29 years old with alopecia areata. Some clones in this sample may be carry-over from other donors' samples. The sample in question was whole blood, obtained in connection with sensitization to the hapten diphenylcyclopropenone (DPC). This sequence uses TRBV5-1 and TRBJ2-1; the D gene is perhaps TRBD2, from 5 matching bases. The CDR3 corresponds to CASSFLEGSDNEQFF. The DNA sequence reads TGCGCCAGCAGCTTCCTAGAGGGAAGCGACAATGAGCAGTTCTTC.